This entry is about one T cell receptor beta chain. Antigen specificity is unknown. The data were taken from a study of T cell repertoires in cytomegalovirus infection. Study-level information: Public signatures in TCR beta pointed to CMV infection and matching HLA type. Study-level results: HLA-C-restricted CMV-specific TCR beta clonotypes prevailed in the ex vivo response. Carriage of CMV together with the relevant HLA was identifiable through cumulative public TCR beta family frequency.

The CDR3 sequence is 15 residues long. CDR1 and CDR2 (germline): SGHKS, YYEKEE (reference sequence). V lost 0 bases and J lost 0, with 9 bases in between. TCRdb passed the reads through MiXCR, listing each CDR3 protein once. The sample yields about 830,000 distinct CDR3 sequences, approximately 29% seen once. The clonotype comes from a human donor in good health (CMV status not recorded). Some clones in this sample may be carry-over from other donors' samples. The chain uses TRBV5-5 and TRBJ1-1; D not certain. The sequencing here drew on cultured CD8+ T cells from PBMCs, taken from culture after CMV antigen stimulation. CDR3 DNA: TGTGCCAGCAGCTTGGTAGGTGCCGTGAACACTGAAGCTTTCTTT. Translation: CASSLVGAVNTEAFF.